The 20 T cell receptor beta chains below all came from one sample that was sequenced in a study of T cell repertoires in cytomegalovirus infection. TCRdb reanalysed the reads using MiXCR and keeps one entry per CDR3 protein. Here the sample spans fewer than 900,000 distinct CDR3 sequences, about 29% being singletons. Their recognized antigens are unknown. This specimen was cultured CD8+ T cells from PBMCs, taken from culture after CMV antigen stimulation. These receptors were collected from a human donor in good health (CMV status not recorded). Some clones in this sample may be carry-over from other donors' samples.

The table lists this clonotype with a few counts. The rearrangement links TRBV7-8 to TRBJ2-7; D gene unclear. This CDR3 comprises 11 residues. In germline, CDR1 is SGHVS, CDR2 FQNEAQ. The V gene lost 6 bases and the J gene lost 8 bases, with 11 bases spanning the gap. The CDR3 DNA reads TGTGCCAGCAGTTCGTCCTTCAAGCAGTACGTC. Its protein product is CASSSSFKQYV.

This clonotype appeared many times. The rearrangement uses TRBV12-5 and TRBJ1-1, with no clear D. CDR1 is LGHNT and CDR2 is FRNRAP in the germline V gene. This CDR3 region has 12 residues. The V end was cut by 3 bases, the J end by 5 bases, with 7 bases between. In nucleotides, the CDR3 is TGTGCTAGTGGTTTCCAGCGGACTGAAGCTTTCTTT. This translates into CASGFQRTEAFF.

V gene TRBV7-3 combines with J gene TRBJ2-7; no clear D. Germline CDR1 SGHTA, CDR2 FQGTGA. This CDR3 region has 13 residues. V dropped 0 bases and J dropped 6 bases, with 9 bases sitting between them. CDR3 region: CASSLTGMGEQYF. The CDR3 region has the DNA TGTGCCAGCAGCTTAACTGGGATGGGCGAGCAGTACTTC.

This clonotype was seen a handful of times. The CDR3 DNA sequence: TGTGCCAGCAGCTTAAACGACAGGGCTACAGATACGCAGTATTTT. Its protein product is CASSLNDRATDTQYF. This chain joins TRBV7-3 and TRBJ2-3; TRBD1 agrees at 7 bases. The CDR3 consists of 15 residues. The V gene's germline CDR1 is SGHTA and CDR2 FQGTGA. V lost 1 base, J lost 3 bases, and 4 bases stayed unmatched.

This clonotype was recorded many times. The chain employs TRBV7-9 and TRBJ2-7; the D gene is possibly TRBD2 (6 bases). Between the trimmed V and J ends, which lost 5 bases and 3 bases, there was a span of 17 bases. The CDR3 loop spans 15 amino acids. Germline lookup yields CDR1 SEHNR and CDR2 FQNEAQ (reference sequence). CDR3 coding DNA: TGTGCCAGCAGCCAGTCAGTGACTAGTCACTACGAGCAGTACTTC. It codes for CASSQSVTSHYEQYF. Supplemented by reference TRBV7-9 and TRBJ2-7, the full variable domain reads DTGVSQNPRHKITKRGQNVTFRCDPISEHNRLYWYRQTLGQGPEFLTYFQNEAQLEKSRLLSDRFSAERPKGSFSTLEIQRTEQGDSAMYLCASSQSVTSHYEQYFGPGTRLTVT.

This chain joins TRBV11-3 and TRBJ1-4; D remains unclear. CDR1 and CDR2 from the germline V gene are SGHNT and YENEEA. V gave up 4 bases and J gave up 5 bases, with 14 bases separating them. The CDR3 totals 15 residues. DNA for the CDR3: TGTGCCAGCAGCTCCCCGACGGGGTTGAATGAAAAACTGTTTTTT. It translates to CASSSPTGLNEKLFF.

There are a few counts of this clonotype. The V and J genes are TRBV6-1 and TRBJ2-2, with D perhaps matching TRBD2 (6 bases). Germline V gives CDR1 MNHNS, CDR2 SASEGT. Trimming removed 1 base from V and 0 bases from J, with 18 bases in between. The CDR3 extends over 19 amino acids. The CDR3 DNA reads as TGTGCCAGCAGTGAAGAGGCTTGGCGGGGTCCCGCGAACACCGGGGAGCTGTTTTTT. Translated, it gives CASSEEAWRGPANTGELFF.

CDR3 DNA sequence: TGTGCCAGCAGTTTATCACCCACCTGGGCTAGCACAGATACGCAGTATTTT. This translates into CASSLSPTWASTDTQYF. The V and J genes are TRBV27 and TRBJ2-3; D not certain. The ends were cut back, 0 bases at V and 0 bases at J, with 13 bases in the middle. The CDR3 sequence is 17 residues long. Germline assignment: CDR1 MNHEY and CDR2 SMNVEV (reference sequence).

This clonotype occurred many times. The chain employs TRBV7-9 and TRBJ1-1; 11 bases match TRBD1. The ends lost 5 bases at V and 5 bases at J; junction bases unmatched: 1. The V gene's germline CDR1 is SEHNR and CDR2 FQNEAQ (reference sequence). This CDR3 spans 13 amino acids. DNA of the CDR3: TGTGCCAGCAGCGGGACAGGGGGAACTGAAGCTTTCTTT. It encodes CASSGTGGTEAFF.

This clonotype has just one count. The chain recombines TRBV29-1 with TRBJ1-2; 10 nucleotides match TRBD1. The V segment lost 7 bases and the J segment 9 bases; nucleotides outside the gene matches: 14. Germline assignment: CDR1 SQVTM and CDR2 ANQGSEA. The CDR3 runs 14 residues. The CDR3, as DNA: TGCAGCGCTTATACCGGGACAGGGGCTCTAAGCTACACCTTC. It yields the protein CSAYTGTGALSYTF.

The chain joins TRBV11-2 to TRBJ2-1, with D perhaps given as TRBD1 or TRBD2 (5 bases each). Germline V gene sequence: CDR1 SGHAT, CDR2 FQNNGV. With 5 bases removed from V and 4 bases from J, the gap between germline ends came to 18 bases. CDR3 length: 16 residues. The CDR3 is CASSPRDGERYNEQFF. CDR3 in DNA: TGTGCCAGCAGCCCACGGGACGGGGAGAGGTACAATGAGCAGTTCTTC. Together with reference TRBV11-2 and TRBJ2-1, the CDR3 gives the full variable domain: EAGVAQSPRYKIIEKRQSVAFWCNPISGHATLYWYQQILGQGPKLLIQFQNNGVVDDSQLPKDRFSAERLKGVDSTLKIQPAKLEDSAVYLCASSPRDGERYNEQFFGPGTRLTVL.

The V gene is TRBV20-1, the J gene TRBJ1-1, with 8 bases identical to TRBD1. This CDR3 has 13 residues. V lost 1 base and J lost 3; bases outside the gene matches: 1. Per the germline V gene, CDR1 is DFQATT and CDR2 is SNEGSKA (reference sequence). DNA of the CDR3: TGCAGTGCTAGAGGACAGGGGCACACTGAAGCTTTCTTT. Translating it yields CSARGQGHTEAFF.

The rearrangement links TRBV9 to TRBJ1-2, with 10 bases identical to TRBD1. Losses at the gene ends were 1 base for V and 5 bases for J; bases not matched to a gene: 8. The CDR3 extends over 16 amino acids. The germline V gene has CDR1 SGDLS and CDR2 YYNGEE. The CDR3, as DNA: TGTGCCAGCAGCGTAAGCCGGGACAGGGGATTTTATGGCTACACCTTC. It translates to CASSVSRDRGFYGYTF. Full variable domain (remainder filled in from reference TRBV9 and TRBJ1-2): DSGVTQTPKHLITATGQRVTLRCSPRSGDLSVYWYQQSLDQGLQFLIQYYNGEERAKGNILERFSAQQFPDLHSELNLSSLELGDSALYFCASSVSRDRGFYGYTFGSGTRLTVV.

This clonotype was seen once. This sequence joins TRBV2 and TRBJ2-7; 7 bases match TRBD1. From germline, CDR1 is SNHLY and CDR2 FYNNEI. The length of the CDR3 is 14 residues. V lost 6 bases and J lost 2; bases outside the gene matches: 7. CDR3 bases: TGTGCCAGCAGCTCCGGGACAGTAGCCTACGAGCAGTACTTC. Translating it yields CASSSGTVAYEQYF.

The chain employs TRBV27 and TRBJ2-7; 8 bases are a match to TRBD1. CDR3 length: 13 amino acids. CDR1 and CDR2 (germline): MNHEY, SMNVEV (reference sequence). V shed 6 bases and J 2 bases; nucleotides not matched to a gene: 3. CDR3 DNA: TGTGCCAGCAGCCCGACAGGGGCCTACGAGCAGTACGTC. Translating it yields CASSPTGAYEQYV.

The gene calls are TRBV11-2 and TRBJ2-3; 9 bases fit TRBD2. Germline CDR1 is SGHAT and CDR2 is FQNNGV. Germline trimming cut 2 bases from V and 5 bases from J; bases unmatched to any gene: 5. The length of the CDR3 is 15 residues. CDR3 loop: CASSLRGGARDTQYF. The CDR3, as DNA: TGTGCCAGCAGCTTACGCGGGGGGGCGAGAGATACGCAGTATTTT.

This clonotype was picked up a small number of times. The chain uses TRBV24-1 and TRBJ2-3; 9 nucleotides agree with TRBD2. The length of the CDR3 is 17 residues. The germline V gene has CDR1 KGHDR and CDR2 SFDVKD. V shed 2 bases, J shed 6 bases, and the junction held 11 bases outside the gene matches. The CDR3 spells CATSDSGGGASTDTQYF. The CDR3 coding sequence is TGTGCCACCAGTGATTCGGGCGGGGGGGCATCGACGGATACGCAGTATTTT.

The J gene is TRBJ2-1, the V gene TRBV27, with 14 bases aligning to TRBD2. In germline, CDR1 is MNHEY, CDR2 SMNVEV (reference sequence). The CDR3 length is 16 residues. V trimming: 3 bases; J trimming: 8 bases; junction bases outside the gene matches: 6. As DNA, the CDR3 is TGTGCCAGCAGTTTCGGACTAGCGGGGGGCCCGGATGAGCAGTTCTTC. Protein sequence: CASSFGLAGGPDEQFF.

This rearrangement joins TRBV7-3 to TRBJ2-5; D assignment may be TRBD1 or TRBD2 (5 bases each). The CDR3 has 14 residues. Germline V gives CDR1 SGHTA, CDR2 FQGTGA. The V end was cut by 4 bases, the J end by 3 bases, with 12 bases between. CDR3 sequence: CASSSSGTEETQYF. CDR3 sequence (DNA): TGTGCCAGCAGCTCCTCCGGGACCGAAGAGACCCAGTACTTC.

The rearrangement uses TRBV6-5 and TRBJ2-1; D is perhaps TRBD1 (5 bases). Trimming left V 8 bases short and J 3 bases short, with 14 bases between. The germline V gene has CDR1 MNHEY and CDR2 SVGAGI. The CDR3 loop spans 14 amino acids. CDR3 coding DNA: TGTGCCAGCGGAAGGAAGGGGCTCTACAATGAGCAGTTCTTC. Encoded protein: CASGRKGLYNEQFF.